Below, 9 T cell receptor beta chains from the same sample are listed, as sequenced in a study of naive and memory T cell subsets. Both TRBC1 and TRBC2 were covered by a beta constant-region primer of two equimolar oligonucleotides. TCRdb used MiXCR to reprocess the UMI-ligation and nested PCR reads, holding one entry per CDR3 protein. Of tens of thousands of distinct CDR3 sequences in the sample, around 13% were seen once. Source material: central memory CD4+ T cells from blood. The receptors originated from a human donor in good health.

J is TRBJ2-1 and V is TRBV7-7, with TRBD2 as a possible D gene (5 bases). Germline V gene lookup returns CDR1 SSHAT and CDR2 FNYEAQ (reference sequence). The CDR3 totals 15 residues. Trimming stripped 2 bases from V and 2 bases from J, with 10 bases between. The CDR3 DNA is TGTGCCAGCAGCTTAATGGCGGGCACCTACAATGAGCAGTTCTTC. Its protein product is CASSLMAGTYNEQFF.

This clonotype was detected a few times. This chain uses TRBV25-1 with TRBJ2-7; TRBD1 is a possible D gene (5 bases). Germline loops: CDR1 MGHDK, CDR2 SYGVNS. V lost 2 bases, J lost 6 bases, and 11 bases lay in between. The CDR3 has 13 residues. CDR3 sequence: CASSEQGASEQYF. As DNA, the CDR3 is TGTGCCAGCAGTGAACAGGGTGCCTCCGAGCAGTACTTC.

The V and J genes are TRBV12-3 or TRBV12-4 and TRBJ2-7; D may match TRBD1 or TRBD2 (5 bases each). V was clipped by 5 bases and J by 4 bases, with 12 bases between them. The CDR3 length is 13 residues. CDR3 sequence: CASSVFGGYEQYF. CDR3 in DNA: TGTGCCAGCAGTGTTTTTGGGGGTTACGAGCAGTACTTC.

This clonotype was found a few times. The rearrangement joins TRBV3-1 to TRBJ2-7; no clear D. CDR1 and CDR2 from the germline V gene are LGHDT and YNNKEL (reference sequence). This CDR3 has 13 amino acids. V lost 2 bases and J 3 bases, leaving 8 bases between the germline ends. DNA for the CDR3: TGTGCCAGCAGCCAACAATCCCGCTACGAGCAGTACTTC. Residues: CASSQQSRYEQYF.

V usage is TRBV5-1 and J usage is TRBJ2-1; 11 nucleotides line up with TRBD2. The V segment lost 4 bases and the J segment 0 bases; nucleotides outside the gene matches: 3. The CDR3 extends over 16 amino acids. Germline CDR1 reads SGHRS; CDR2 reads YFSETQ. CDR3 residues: CASSTSGSSSYNEQFF. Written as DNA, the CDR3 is TGCGCCAGCAGCACTAGCGGGAGCAGCTCCTACAATGAGCAGTTCTTC.

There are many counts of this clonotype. CDR3 sequence: CASRRHNSYEQYF. In nucleotides, the CDR3 is TGTGCCAGTAGAAGACATAACTCCTACGAGCAGTACTTC. The chain recombines TRBV19 with TRBJ2-7; no clear D gene. This CDR3 has 13 residues. V gave up 6 bases and J gave up 0 bases, with 9 bases separating them. Per the germline V gene, CDR1 is LNHDA and CDR2 is SQIVND (reference sequence). Based on the CDR3 plus reference TRBV19 and TRBJ2-7, the full variable domain is DGGITQSPKYLFRKEGQNVTLSCEQNLNHDAMYWYRQDPGQGLRLIYYSQIVNDFQKGDIAEGYSVSREKKESFPLTVTSAQKNPTAFYLCASRRHNSYEQYFGPGTRLTVT.

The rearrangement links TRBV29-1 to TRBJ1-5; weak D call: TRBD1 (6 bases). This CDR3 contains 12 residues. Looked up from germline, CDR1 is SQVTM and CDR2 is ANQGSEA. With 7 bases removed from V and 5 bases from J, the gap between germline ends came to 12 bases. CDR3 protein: CSAAAGDQPQHF. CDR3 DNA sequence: TGCAGCGCGGCGGCAGGGGATCAGCCCCAGCATTTT.

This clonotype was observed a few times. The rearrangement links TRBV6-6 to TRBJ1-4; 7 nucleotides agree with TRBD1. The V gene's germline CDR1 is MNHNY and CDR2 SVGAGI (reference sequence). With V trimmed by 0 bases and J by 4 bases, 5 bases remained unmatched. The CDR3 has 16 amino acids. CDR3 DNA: TGTGCCAGCAGTTACTCCGGGACAGACCTTAATGAAAAACTGTTTTTT. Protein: CASSYSGTDLNEKLFF.

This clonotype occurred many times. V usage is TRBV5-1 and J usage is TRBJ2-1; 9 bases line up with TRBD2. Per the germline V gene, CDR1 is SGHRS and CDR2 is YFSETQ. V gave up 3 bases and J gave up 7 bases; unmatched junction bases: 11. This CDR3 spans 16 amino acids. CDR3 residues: CASSSLPSGNGNEQFF. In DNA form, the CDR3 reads TGCGCCAGCAGCTCCCTGCCTAGCGGGAATGGGAATGAGCAGTTCTTC.